One and the same sample provided the 22 T cell receptor beta chains below, sequenced in a study of sequential checkpoint blockade in melanoma. Specified treatment: randomized to nivolumab then ipilimumab (arm A) or the reverse (arm B). The protocol was immunoSEQ multiplex PCR, while the TCRdb copy is restricted to in-frame clones and leaves out a portion. The sample contains thousands of clones, less than 75% of which appear only once. The starting material was CD8+ T cells sorted from blood (inferred from file names), obtained from a patient given nivolumab and ipilimumab in sequence. The receptors come from a human donor with melanoma.

This rearrangement joins TRBV7-2 to TRBJ2-3; tentatively, D is TRBD1 (6 bases). The CDR3 runs to 15 residues. Deletions cut 2 bases from V and 3 bases from J, with 12 bases between. Per the germline V gene, CDR1 is SGHTA and CDR2 is FQGNSA. CDR3 sequence: CASSLFGDKTDTQYF. CDR3 sequence (DNA): TGTGCCAGCAGCTTATTTGGGGACAAGACAGATACGCAGTATTTT.

With regard to this clone: This is likely an artifact of a read error, given a far larger clone one base away. This sample includes further DNA sequences coding for the same CDR3. The chain employs TRBV14 and TRBJ2-1; tentatively, D is TRBD1 (6 bases). The CDR3 has 16 amino acids. Germline lookup yields CDR1 SGHDN and CDR2 FVKESK. V shed 1 base and J shed 5 bases, with 15 bases lying between them. The DNA for the CDR3 is TGTGCCAGCAGCCAAGTTCCGGGACACGGAGACAATGAGCAGTTCTTC. Protein sequence: CASSQVPGHGDNEQFF.

A few counts support this clone. The chain uses TRBV5-6 and TRBJ2-7; 7 nucleotides agree with TRBD1. The germline V gene encodes CDR1 SGHDT and CDR2 YYEEEE. Trimming at V came to 0 bases and at J to 5 bases, leaving 8 bases not matched to a gene. The length of the CDR3 is 15 residues. The CDR3, as DNA: TGTGCCAGCAGCTTGGGAGGGGGCCTTATCAACGAGCAGTACTTC. Translated: CASSLGGGLINEQYF.

The chain links TRBV11-1 to TRBJ2-2; no reliable D call. Germline values: CDR1 SGHAT, CDR2 FQDESV (reference sequence). The CDR3 has 13 residues. V lost 3 bases, J lost 2 bases, and 4 bases lay in between. CDR3 amino acids: CASSFSNTGELFF. CDR3 DNA sequence: TGTGCCAGCAGCTTCAGTAACACCGGGGAGCTGTTTTTT. Full variable domain (outside the CDR3, taken from reference TRBV11-1 and TRBJ2-2): EAEVAQSPRYKITEKSQAVAFWCDPISGHATLYWYRQILGQGPELLVQFQDESVVDDSQLPKDRFSAERLKGVDSTLKIQPAELGDSAMYLCASSFSNTGELFFGEGSRLTVL.

The V and J genes are TRBV6-1 and TRBJ2-1, with a tentative D call TRBD2 (6 bases). The CDR3 runs 16 residues. Trimming pared 2 bases from V and 4 bases from J, leaving 15 bases between. The germline V gene encodes CDR1 MNHNS and CDR2 SASEGT. This CDR3 is CASSENQRVLYNEQFF. Written as DNA, the CDR3 is TGTGCCAGCAGTGAAAATCAGCGGGTCTTGTACAATGAGCAGTTCTTC.

This chain uses TRBV5-5 with TRBJ2-2; 9 bases agree with TRBD2. Trimming removed 0 bases from V and 5 bases from J; junction bases left unmatched: 5. This CDR3 is built from 16 residues. Germline V gene data show CDR1 as SGHKS and CDR2 as YYEKEE (reference sequence). The CDR3 nucleotides read TGTGCCAGCAGCTTGGCGTTAGCGGGGGAGACCGGGGAGCTGTTTTTT. Its translation: CASSLALAGETGELFF.

This clone was detected once. The chain is built from TRBV7-9 and TRBJ2-5, with TRBD2 matching over 10 bases. The trim removed 3 bases at V and 3 bases at J, leaving 1 base unmatched. The length of the CDR3 is 14 residues. In germline, CDR1 is SEHNR, CDR2 FQNEAQ (reference sequence). The CDR3 bases are TGTGCCAGCAGCTTTACTAGCGGGGAAGAGACCCAGTACTTC. Translation gives CASSFTSGEETQYF.

This clone was found a few times. This sequence joins TRBV4-3 and TRBJ2-7, with D tentatively TRBD1 (5 bases). The CDR3 runs 14 residues. V shed 3 bases and J shed 5 bases, with 14 bases lying between them. Germline CDR1 and CDR2: LGHNA and YSLEER. CDR3 amino acids: CASSHGQGGDEQYF. The CDR3 DNA reads as TGCGCCAGCAGCCACGGTCAGGGTGGCGACGAGCAGTACTTC.

The chain has TRBV28 and TRBJ2-7; 12 bases align to TRBD2. The CDR3 contains 16 residues. Germline V CDR1 and CDR2: MDHEN, SYDVKM. V shed 5 bases, J shed 1 base, and the junction held 6 bases outside the gene matches. The DNA of the CDR3 is TGTGCCAGCAGTCCCGGACTAGCGGGGACATCCTACGAGCAGTACTTC. Translation gives CASSPGLAGTSYEQYF. The whole variable domain, filled in from reference TRBV28 and TRBJ2-7, reads DVKVTQSSRYLVKRTGEKVFLECVQDMDHENMFWYRQDPGLGLRLIYFSYDVKMKEKGDIPEGYSVSREKKERFSLILESASTNQTSMYLCASSPGLAGTSYEQYFGPGTRLTVT.

V is TRBV5-5 and J is TRBJ1-2, with a weak D call TRBD1 (6 bases). The ends were cut back, 2 bases at V and 0 bases at J, with 14 bases in the middle. Germline CDR1 SGHKS, CDR2 YYEKEE (reference sequence). This CDR3 contains 16 residues. The CDR3 loop is CASSFLDRPPNYGYTF. CDR3 sequence (DNA): TGTGCCAGCAGCTTTTTAGACAGGCCCCCTAACTATGGCTACACCTTC.

V usage is TRBV11-2 and J usage is TRBJ1-6; D is ambiguous. CDR1 is SGHAT, CDR2 FQNNGV, per germline. The CDR3 consists of 17 residues. V was cut by 5 bases and J by 1 base, with 15 bases left in between. CDR3 nucleotide sequence: TGTGCCAGCAGCCCGAAAGGCGGGGAATCCTATAATTCACCCCTCCACTTT. Protein: CASSPKGGESYNSPLHF.

This clone has a handful of counts. This sequence joins TRBV2 and TRBJ2-5; 8 nucleotides agree with TRBD1. The J call may be incorrect, as the DNA end agrees better with TRBJ2-7. Germline V gene sequence: CDR1 SNHLY, CDR2 FYNNEI. The CDR3 is 16 residues long. The DNA of the CDR3 is TGTGCCAGCGCCATCTCGGTGGACAGGGAAACCTACGAGCAGTACTTC. This encodes CASAISVDRETYEQYF.

This chain links TRBV27 with TRBJ1-2; maybe TRBD1 (6 bases). CDR1 and CDR2 from the germline V gene are MNHEY and SMNVEV (reference sequence). The length of the CDR3 is 13 residues. V was trimmed by 5 bases and J by 7 bases, leaving 14 bases between them. CDR3 DNA: TGTGCCAGCAGTCTACAGGGTTGGCGTGGCTACACCTTC. Amino acid sequence: CASSLQGWRGYTF.

Concerning this clone itself: The junction departs from the called germline gene at one end, perhaps through a read error. The chain employs TRBV7-7 and TRBJ2-1; TRBD2 aligns across 7 bases. There are 14 residues in the CDR3. The germline CDR1 and CDR2 sequences are SSHAT and FNYEAQ (reference sequence). DNA of the CDR3: TGTGCTAGCAGCTTAGAGGCTAGCGGCAATGAGCAGTTCTTC. It translates to CASSLEASGNEQFF.

The chain combines TRBV2 with TRBJ2-5, with D perhaps matching TRBD2 (5 bases). Germline CDR1 reads SNHLY; CDR2 reads FYNNEI. The CDR3 spans 9 residues. Between the trimmed V and J ends, which lost 11 bases and 5 bases, there was a span of 6 bases. CDR3 residues: CASGETQYF. DNA of the CDR3: TGTGCCTCGGGGGAGACCCAGTACTTC.

The chain is built from TRBV9 and TRBJ2-5; the match to TRBD1 covers 8 bases. After removal of 3 bases from V and 2 bases from J, the junction contained 9 bases not matched to a gene. Germline V gene sequence: CDR1 SGDLS, CDR2 YYNGEE. The CDR3 totals 16 residues. The CDR3 region has the DNA TGTGCCAGCAGCGCTCTGGGCAGGGGGCCGCAAGAGACCCAGTACTTC. Protein: CASSALGRGPQETQYF.

This chain joins TRBV27 and TRBJ2-5; D uncertain. The J call may be faulty, since TRBJ2-7 better matches the DNA end. CDR1 and CDR2 (germline): MNHEY, SMNVEV (reference sequence). This CDR3 has 15 residues. The CDR3 bases are TGTGCCAGCAGCCCGAAACCTCTTAGCTCCTACGAGCAGTACTTC. The encoded protein is CASSPKPLSSYEQYF.

The V and J genes are TRBV10-2 and TRBJ1-6; 12 nucleotides match TRBD1. V lost 8 bases to trimming and J lost 10 bases; unmatched junction nucleotides: 3. The CDR3 extends over 13 amino acids. Germline loops: CDR1 WSHSY, CDR2 SAAADI. Here the CDR3 DNA reads TGCGCCAGCTTCGGGACAGGGGGCTCACCCCTCCACTTT. Translation gives CASFGTGGSPLHF.

The chain combines TRBV9 with TRBJ2-2, with 8 nucleotides matching TRBD1. The CDR3 is 14 residues long. Germline CDR1 reads SGDLS; CDR2 reads YYNGEE. The junction had 4 bases not matched to a gene; V was cut back by 3 bases and J by 6 bases. The CDR3 sequence: CASSETGDPGELFF. CDR3 bases: TGTGCCAGCAGCGAGACAGGGGATCCCGGGGAGCTGTTTTTT.

This chain connects TRBV19 to TRBJ1-2, with TRBD1 as a possible D gene (5 bases). The CDR3 has 17 residues. The V gene's germline CDR1 is LNHDA and CDR2 SQIVND (reference sequence). The germline V and J ends were trimmed by 5 bases and 3 bases, with 22 bases remaining between them. The CDR3, as DNA: TGTGCCAGTAGTGACGGACCCAGGGATTTTAGGGACTATGGCTACACCTTC. Amino acids: CASSDGPRDFRDYGYTF.

The chain uses TRBV9 and TRBJ2-1; perhaps TRBD1 as D (5 bases). Trimming pared 6 bases from V and 1 base from J, leaving 17 bases between. Looked up from germline, CDR1 is SGDLS and CDR2 is YYNGEE. The CDR3 totals 16 residues. The CDR3 reads CASIPGWAISYNEQFF. The CDR3, as DNA: TGTGCCAGCATCCCAGGGTGGGCGATTTCCTACAATGAGCAGTTCTTC.

This clone has just a few counts. The chain employs TRBV23-1 and TRBJ1-1; unclear D gene. TRBV23-1 is reported as an ORF; its role is uncertain. This CDR3 has 17 residues. The germline V and J ends were trimmed by 4 bases and 0 bases, with 18 bases remaining between them. The chain's CDR3 is CASSPNSPLDLNTEAFF. The DNA for the CDR3 is TGCGCCAGCAGTCCCAACTCCCCCCTAGATTTGAACACTGAAGCTTTCTTT.